Detailed here is one T cell receptor beta chain. Its target is not known. The data originate from a study of cytomegalovirus exposure and HLA in healthy donors. Study findings and constraints: Cytomegalovirus association was listed for roughly 160 TCR beta chains. Cytomegalovirus status was reportedly diagnosed by the classifier with high specificity and sensitivity.

This CDR3 is built from 14 residues. Germline V gene sequence: CDR1 WSHSY, CDR2 SAAADI. Trimming shortened V by 3 bases and J by 4 bases, and 13 bases separated the two germline ends. PCR was performed using 60 Vbeta and 13 Jbeta primers. Data came from immunoSEQ multiplex PCR; TCRdb stores just in-frame clones and leaves some out. The repertoire holds tens of thousands of clones, with 82% as singletons. The clonotype comes from a man aged 45-60 years in good health and CMV-seronegative. This chain uses TRBV10-2 with TRBJ2-7; possible D gene TRBD2, 6 bases. Sequencing was carried out using PBMCs. CDR3: CASSEGTRIYEQYF. In DNA form, the CDR3 reads TGCGCCAGCAGTGAAGGGACTCGAATATACGAGCAGTACTTC.